This TCR beta chain comes out of a study of beta chain features in type 1 diabetes listed by TCRdb under 2018. As for the study more broadly: Mean age, gender distribution, total cell number and subset yield were not different between patients and healthy donors. A total of roughly 98,000,000 sorted cells were examined across all samples, and RNA yield correlated strongly with the number of cells per subset. The study compared TCRB repertoires of sorted circulating CD4+ T cell subsets between recently diagnosed type 1 diabetes patients and matched healthy donors. Regulatory and stem cell-like memory subsets were isolated from only 8 patients and about eight healthy donors, whereas naive and central memory subsets came from all 28 donors.

The junction carries 18 bases between V and J, which are trimmed by 4 bases and 3 bases respectively. The CDR3 runs 16 amino acids, cysteine and phenylalanine included. Only CDR3 DNA remains: 48 bases, in frame from the first base. General conclusions and limits of the study: A moderate but significant shortening of TCRB CDR3 length was observed in type 1 diabetes patients in all four CD4+ subsets. At VDJ recombination sites, type 1 diabetes patients had fewer insertions and more deleted nucleotides, which implies abnormalities in thymic rearrangement. Only small numbers of individuals were included in the HLA sub-analyses, which left unresolved whether HLA type had any influence on TCRB rearrangement. Because cDNA rather than genomic DNA was sequenced, highly expressing activated cells could have been over-represented, although no difference in activation and CD3 levels was found between groups. PCR might favor shorter templates, but patient and control samples were amplified and corrected together, so any skew would affect both groups equally. Naive, central memory and regulatory TCRB repertoires appeared more similar among patients than among healthy donors.

A single peripheral blood draw of about 120 mL on average was collected from each donor into heparinised tubes. Using a panel that included CD45RO, CCR7, CD25, CD127, CD95 and CD27, naive, central memory, regulatory and stem cell-like memory CD4+ T cells were sorted on a BD FACSAria II. A purity above 98% was achieved for all sorted populations. PBMCs were isolated right away by Lymphoprep density gradient centrifugation and were stained directly, without culture. So that batch effects would be minimized, each experiment stained and sorted samples in pairs, pairing one healthy donor with one patient. This clone showed up just a few times. This receptor's antigen is unknown. No much larger clone is present one base from it, and per-base qualities are unavailable. The entire isolated RNA was reverse transcribed using the High Capacity cDNA Reverse Transcription Kit, and thus expressed TCRB transcripts were sequenced. Naive, central memory and regulatory T cell samples underwent deep immunoSEQ sequencing, averaging about 3.57 million total reads per sample. Sorted cells were lysed in RLT buffer and RNA was extracted with DNase-treated RNeasy Micro or Mini kits, depending on cell number. Each cell subset was processed on its own to prevent cross-contamination, while patient and healthy donor samples were processed together. TCRB sequences were amplified from cDNA with the immunoSEQ multiplex PCR, producing 87-bp fragments spanning the CDR3 region. Amplicons were sequenced on the Illumina HiSeq platform. The authors' analysis ran thus. Synthetic template baselines were used to correct PCR bias computationally, reads within Hamming distance 2 were collapsed, and singletons that could not be merged were discarded. Reads were aligned against IMGT so that V, D and J genes, CDR3 length and insertions or deletions at six rearrangement sites could be assigned. Within each subset, clonotype counts were normalized to the number of sorted cells before true diversity and Gini coefficients were calculated with the tcR R package. The overlap coefficient, calculated on TCRB nucleotide sequences, was used to measure repertoire sharing. Out-of-frame TCRB sequences from naive cells were analyzed as a proxy for the pre-selection repertoire. TCRdb obtained this table from immuneACCESS and retained in-frame rearrangements with V and J assigned. These tables miss some clones; where compared with another copy, unresolved V genes account for less than half of the shortfall, and the remainder is unexplained. V, J and clone size reflect that table, while D and trimming were determined from the DNA. The sample yields around 500,000 clones; about 29% were counted once. About 0.065% of the sample lies in the top ten.

This chain joins TRBV23-1 to TRBJ1-2; possibly the D gene is TRBD1, per 5 matching bases. TRBV23-1 belongs to the ORF category, with a function that is uncertain. The sample comprised naive CD4+ T cells from blood. In the paper's terms, the cell subset or site label means: true naive CD4+ T cells. The source is a young man in good health. The sequenced DNA: TGCGCCAGCAGTCCCAACCTCCTGACAGAGGACTATGGCTACACCTTC. Translated, this is CASSPNLLTEDYGYTF.